The 22 T cell receptor beta chains below come from one sample, sequenced in a study of cytomegalovirus exposure and HLA in healthy donors. This PCR relied on a set of 60 Vbeta primers and 13 Jbeta primers. This table comes from immunoSEQ multiplex PCR, and its TCRdb copy is limited to in-frame clones, with some not included. This sample carries 120,000 to 150,000 clones, over 70% of them seen once, and the ten largest clones take about 5%. The sample taken for sequencing was PBMCs. The receptor set was obtained from a male donor in good health and CMV-seronegative.

The CDR3 region has the DNA TGTGCCAGCAGTTTCGAGCGGGGGGGGGCAGATACGCAGTATTTT. This encodes CASSFERGGADTQYF. V is TRBV28 and J is TRBJ2-3; 10 nucleotides match TRBD2. Germline-derived CDR1 and CDR2 are MDHEN and SYDVKM. With 3 bases clipped from V and 4 bases from J, the junction kept 4 bases outside the gene matches. The CDR3 contains 15 residues.

The V gene is TRBV28, the J gene TRBJ1-3, with D hard to call. Deletions cut 11 bases from V and 0 bases from J, with 11 bases between. The germline V gene encodes CDR1 MDHEN and CDR2 SYDVKM. The length of the CDR3 is 13 residues. The CDR3 nucleotides are TGTGCCGGCAAAGCAGGCTCTGGAAACACCATATATTTT. It is translated as CAGKAGSGNTIYF.

In the case of this clone: A read error may produce the germline difference seen at one junction end. The chain combines TRBV5-1 with TRBJ1-1; perhaps TRBD1 as D (5 bases). Germline-derived CDR1 and CDR2 are SGHRS and YFSETQ. The CDR3 consists of 14 residues. The CDR3, as DNA: TGCGCCGGCAGCTTGGTAGGGGAGGGCACTGAAGCTTTCTTT. It yields the protein CAGSLVGEGTEAFF.

In this sample, this clone turned up a few times. The rearrangement uses TRBV5-8 and TRBJ2-3; D may be TRBD2 (6 bases). Germline-derived CDR1 and CDR2 are SGHTS and YDEGEE. The V and J ends lost 0 bases and 5 bases respectively, with 10 bases between them. The CDR3 extends over 14 amino acids. The CDR3 DNA follows: TGTGCCAGCAGCTTGGGGGGGGTTGGAGATACGCAGTATTTT. It is translated as CASSLGGVGDTQYF.

This clone was seen a handful of times. This chain uses TRBV7-9 with TRBJ1-2, with 7 bases matching TRBD1. V gave up 3 bases and J gave up 5 bases; unmatched junction bases: 6. CDR3 length: 14 amino acids. Germline V lookup: CDR1 SEHNR, CDR2 FQNEAQ (reference sequence). DNA of the CDR3: TGTGCCAGCAGCTTTCCGGGACAGCGATATGGCTACACCTTC. Protein: CASSFPGQRYGYTF.

This clone appeared a single time. V and J are TRBV6-5 and TRBJ2-6, with D unresolved. Trimming removed 4 bases from V and 1 base from J, with 8 bases in between. The CDR3 is 15 residues long. From germline, CDR1 is MNHEY and CDR2 SVGAGI. CDR3 sequence (DNA): TGTGCCAGCAGTTTATCCGGGTCTGGGGCCAACGTCCTGACTTTC. Translating it yields CASSLSGSGANVLTF.

This clone was detected a few times. In nucleotides, the CDR3 is TGTGCCAGCAGCACCCGGGACACCACGGTGGGGAGATATGGCTACACCTTC. Its translation: CASSTRDTTVGRYGYTF. This chain joins TRBV9 and TRBJ1-2; D is possibly TRBD1 (6 bases). The CDR3 runs 17 residues. Germline V gene sequence: CDR1 SGDLS, CDR2 YYNGEE. The V and J ends lost 4 bases and 5 bases respectively, with 24 bases between them.

The sample holds a few counts of this clone. The V gene is TRBV6-1, the J gene TRBJ2-3, with TRBD1 matching 10 bases. The germline CDR1 and CDR2 sequences are MNHNS and SASEGT. CDR3 length: 13 residues. V gave up 3 bases and J gave up 9 bases; unmatched junction bases: 3. The CDR3 sequence is CASSEGTGVTQYF. DNA for the CDR3: TGTGCCAGCAGTGAGGGGACAGGGGTGACGCAGTATTTT.

The chain is built from TRBV10-3 and TRBJ1-2, with a possible D match to TRBD1 (6 bases). Trimming took 10 bases from V and 8 from J, leaving 14 bases between them. The germline gives CDR1 ENHRY, CDR2 SYGVKD. The CDR3 runs to 11 residues. CDR3 sequence (DNA): TGTGCCACCACAGGGCAGGTGGGCTACACCTTC. Amino acids: CATTGQVGYTF.

As concerns this clone: The same CDR3 arises from other DNA sequences in this sample as well. The V gene is TRBV7-2, the J gene TRBJ2-6; D is unclear. The CDR3 sequence is 15 residues long. Germline V gives CDR1 SGHTA, CDR2 FQGNSA. V lost 1 base to trimming and J lost 1 base, with 5 bases between them. The CDR3 sequence is CASSLGRSGANVLTF. CDR3 nucleotide sequence: TGTGCCAGCAGCTTAGGGAGATCTGGGGCCAACGTCCTGACTTTC.

The V call is TRBV5-1, the J call TRBJ1-6, with D hard to call. Germline assignment: CDR1 SGHRS and CDR2 YFSETQ. This CDR3 is built from 16 residues. The V gene lost 0 bases and the J gene lost 0 bases, with 7 bases spanning the gap. CDR3 region: CASSLGGSSYNSPLHF. The CDR3 nucleotides read TGCGCCAGCAGCTTGGGTGGGAGCTCCTATAATTCACCCCTCCACTTT.

The chain has TRBV30 and TRBJ2-2, with 8 bases identical to TRBD1. The CDR3 has 14 amino acids. Per the germline V gene, CDR1 is GTSNPN and CDR2 is SVGIG (reference sequence). After removal of 3 bases from V and 2 bases from J, the junction contained 2 bases not matched to a gene. CDR3: CAWRQGANTGELFF. The CDR3 region has the DNA TGTGCCTGGAGGCAGGGGGCAAACACCGGGGAGCTGTTTTTT.

This rearrangement joins TRBV7-2 to TRBJ2-3, with 9 bases aligning to TRBD2. With 7 bases clipped from V and 6 bases from J, the junction kept 11 bases outside the gene matches. Germline values: CDR1 SGHTA, CDR2 FQGNSA. CDR3 size: 15 residues. CDR3 amino acids: CASTLAGLRSDTQYF. CDR3 nucleotides: TGTGCCAGCACCCTAGCGGGGCTGAGGTCGGATACGCAGTATTTT.

The CDR3 reads CAWKRTGGNTEAFF. For the CDR3, the DNA is TGTGCCTGGAAAAGGACAGGGGGGAACACTGAAGCTTTCTTT. The gene calls are TRBV30 and TRBJ1-1; 10 nucleotides match TRBD1. V was clipped by 4 bases and J by 1 base; unmatched bases: 3. This CDR3 comprises 14 residues. Looked up from germline, CDR1 is GTSNPN and CDR2 is SVGIG (reference sequence).

The V and J genes are TRBV19 and TRBJ1-5, with 8 bases fitting TRBD1. V lost 6 bases to trimming and J lost 0 bases; unmatched junction nucleotides: 4. Per germline, CDR1 LNHDA and CDR2 SQIVND (reference sequence). The CDR3 runs to 15 residues. The CDR3 spells CASRGGQVSNQPQHF. The CDR3 DNA follows: TGTGCCAGTAGGGGGGGACAGGTTAGCAATCAGCCCCAGCATTTT.

The chain joins TRBV6-5 to TRBJ1-2; 8 nucleotides align to TRBD1. Germline V gene sequence: CDR1 MNHEY, CDR2 SVGAGI. CDR3 length equals 13 residues. The trim removed 5 bases at V and 5 bases at J, leaving 4 bases unmatched. The CDR3 is CASSQGQAYGYTF. CDR3 sequence (DNA): TGTGCCAGCAGTCAGGGACAGGCATATGGCTACACCTTC.

This chain joins TRBV4-2 and TRBJ2-2; 12 positions match TRBD2. This CDR3 has 16 amino acids. Trimming removed 4 bases from V and 6 bases from J; junction bases left unmatched: 6. Per germline, CDR1 LGHNA and CDR2 YNFKEQ. CDR3 region: CASSLTSGGSSGELFF. The CDR3 coding sequence is TGTGCCAGCAGCCTTACTAGCGGGGGGAGTTCCGGGGAGCTGTTTTTT.

The gene calls are TRBV6-1 and TRBJ1-1, with D possibly being TRBD1 (5 bases). Looked up from germline, CDR1 is MNHNS and CDR2 is SASEGT. The V and J ends lost 6 bases and 0 bases respectively, with 14 bases between them. This CDR3 region has 15 residues. The CDR3 nucleotides are TGTGCCAGCAGGATATCGACAGTGATGAACACTGAAGCTTTCTTT. It encodes CASRISTVMNTEAFF.

J is TRBJ2-5 and V is TRBV15; a weak D match, TRBD1 (5 bases). CDR1 is LNHNV, CDR2 YYDKDF, per germline (reference sequence). Trimming cost V 0 bases and J 5 bases, with 7 bases left between them. CDR3 size: 13 residues. CDR3 bases: TGTGCCACCAGCAGAGACAGGGTCGAGACCCAGTACTTC. As protein: CATSRDRVETQYF. Supplemented by reference TRBV15 and TRBJ2-5, the full variable domain reads DAMVIQNPRYQVTQFGKPVTLSCSQTLNHNVMYWYQQKSSQAPKLLFHYYDKDFNNEADTPDNFQSRRPNTSFCFLDIRSPGLGDTAMYLCATSRDRVETQYFGPGTRLLVL.

This chain joins TRBV4-3 and TRBJ1-2; D not resolved. Germline CDR1 reads LGHNA; CDR2 reads YSLEER. CDR3 length: 16 residues. V lost 0 bases to trimming and J lost 2 bases, with 13 bases between them. CDR3 residues: CASSQDSGGRNYGYTF. CDR3 nucleotide sequence: TGCGCCAGCAGCCAAGATAGCGGTGGACGGAACTATGGCTACACCTTC.

To note about this clone: An end of the junction differs from the germline gene, which may be a read error. The rearrangement uses TRBV5-6 and TRBJ2-6, with D perhaps TRBD1 (5 bases). CDR1 is SGHDT, CDR2 YYEEEE, per germline. This CDR3 is built from 13 residues. The DNA of the CDR3 is TGTGCCAGCAAACTCTCTGGGGCCAACGGCCTGACTTTC. Protein: CASKLSGANGLTF.

This clone was picked up a small number of times. This chain connects TRBV9 to TRBJ1-2; a weak D match, TRBD1 (5 bases). The germline V gene encodes CDR1 SGDLS and CDR2 YYNGEE. This CDR3 contains 13 residues. V was pared by 2 bases and J by 5 bases, with 10 bases between. This CDR3 reads CASSVSGPYGYTF. The CDR3, as DNA: TGTGCCAGCAGCGTTTCAGGGCCTTATGGCTACACCTTC.